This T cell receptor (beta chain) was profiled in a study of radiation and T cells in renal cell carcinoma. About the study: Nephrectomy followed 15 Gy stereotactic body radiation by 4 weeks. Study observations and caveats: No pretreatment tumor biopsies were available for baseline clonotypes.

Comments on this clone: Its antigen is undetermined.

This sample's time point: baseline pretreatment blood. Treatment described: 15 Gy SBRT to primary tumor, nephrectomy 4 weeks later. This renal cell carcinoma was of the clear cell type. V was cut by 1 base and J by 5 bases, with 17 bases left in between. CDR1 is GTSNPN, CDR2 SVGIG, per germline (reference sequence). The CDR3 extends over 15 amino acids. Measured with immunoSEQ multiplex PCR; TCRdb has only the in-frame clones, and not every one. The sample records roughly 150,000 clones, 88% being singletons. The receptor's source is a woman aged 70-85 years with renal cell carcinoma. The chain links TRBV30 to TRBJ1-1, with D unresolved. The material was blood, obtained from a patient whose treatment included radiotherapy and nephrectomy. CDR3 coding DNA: TGTGCCTGGAGTGGTATTATGGGAAGTGGGACTGAAGCTTTCTTT. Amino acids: CAWSGIMGSGTEAFF. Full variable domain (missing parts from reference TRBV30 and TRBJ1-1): SQTIHQWPATLVQPVGSPLSLECTVEGTSNPNLYWYRQAAGRGLQLLFYSVGIGQISSEVPQNLSASRPQDRQFILSSKKLLLSDSGFYLCAWSGIMGSGTEAFFGQGTRLTVV.